Each of the 7 T cell receptor beta chains below was sequenced from the same sample in a study of CD8 T cells in ankylosing spondylitis. One entry per CDR3 protein, called by TCRdb with MiXCR from the 5' RACE reads. The sample holds 200,000 to 250,000 distinct CDR3 sequences, roughly 10% seen once. Sequences were obtained from blood, either unsorted or a sorted T cell fraction (not recorded which). The receptors originated from a male donor with ankylosing spondylitis or in good health (not recorded which).

This sequence joins TRBV27 and TRBJ2-5; D perhaps matches TRBD1 (5 bases). Germline V gene lookup returns CDR1 MNHEY and CDR2 SMNVEV (reference sequence). The CDR3 extends over 17 amino acids. Trimming pared 3 bases from V and 5 bases from J, leaving 22 bases between. In nucleotides, the CDR3 is TGTGCCAGCAGTTTTGTGGTGGGCGCACAGGTCGGGGAGACCCAGTACTTC. This codes for CASSFVVGAQVGETQYF.

This clonotype was counted many times. The chain is built from TRBV29-1 and TRBJ1-1; no clear D. The germline V gene encodes CDR1 SQVTM and CDR2 ANQGSEA. The CDR3 spans 13 residues. V gave up 2 bases and J gave up 1 base, with 8 bases separating them. CDR3 in DNA: TGCAGCGTTGAATTAGTCCCGAACACTGAAGCTTTCTTT. Translating it yields CSVELVPNTEAFF.

This clonotype has a count of ten or more. In nucleotides, the CDR3 is TGTGCCAGCAGGGGGGGGCGTTTCCGGGAGCTGTTTTTT. Translating gives CASRGGRFRELFF. The rearrangement uses TRBV28 and TRBJ2-2, with a weak D call TRBD2 (7 bases). CDR3 size: 13 residues. The germline gives CDR1 MDHEN, CDR2 SYDVKM. V lost 6 bases and J 9 bases, leaving 14 bases between the germline ends. The full variable domain, with the rest looked up from reference TRBV28 and TRBJ2-2, is DVKVTQSSRYLVKRTGEKVFLECVQDMDHENMFWYRQDPGLGLRLIYFSYDVKMKEKGDIPEGYSVSREKKERFSLILESASTNQTSMYLCASRGGRFRELFFGEGSRLTVL.

This clonotype was counted a few times. The V call is TRBV15, the J call TRBJ2-3; D might be TRBD1 or TRBD2, each matching 5 bases. Germline CDR1 LNHNV, CDR2 YYDKDF (reference sequence). V lost 0 bases and J 5 bases, leaving 12 bases between the germline ends. This CDR3 spans 15 amino acids. Here the CDR3 reads CATSRDASGGDTQYF. The CDR3 DNA reads as TGTGCCACCAGCAGAGATGCCTCTGGGGGAGATACGCAGTATTTT.

This clonotype was counted at least ten times. V is TRBV5-1 and J is TRBJ2-3; D is uncertain. The CDR3 consists of 13 residues. V was trimmed by 7 bases and J by 4 bases, leaving 13 bases between them. From germline, CDR1 is SGHRS and CDR2 YFSETQ. CDR3 region: CASATIEPDTQYF. CDR3 sequence (DNA): TGCGCCAGCGCAACGATTGAGCCAGATACGCAGTATTTT.

This clonotype was counted ten times or more. The V gene is TRBV20-1, the J gene TRBJ2-3, with 10 bases aligning to TRBD2. CDR3 size: 12 residues. Per germline, CDR1 DFQATT and CDR2 SNEGSKA (reference sequence). J lost 8 bases, V lost 6 bases, and 5 bases had no gene match. CDR3 region: CSAGLAGATQYF. CDR3 sequence (DNA): TGCAGTGCAGGGCTAGCGGGGGCTACGCAGTATTTT.

This clonotype was found many times. The CDR3 DNA is TGCAGCGTTGATCAGTGGACCTTTACTCAAGAGACCCAGTACTTC. Amino acid sequence: CSVDQWTFTQETQYF. The chain has TRBV29-1 and TRBJ2-5; D unresolved. Trimming pared 3 bases from V and 2 bases from J, leaving 16 bases between. Germline values: CDR1 SQVTM, CDR2 ANQGSEA. This CDR3 has 15 amino acids.